This entry concerns a single T cell receptor (beta chain). It has no known antigen specificity. Base-call qualities are not available, and no considerably larger clone is one nucleotide away. This entry is derived from a study of control samples from healthy donors and cancer patients (dated by TCRdb to 2018 to 2021). Reading the germline V gene (reference sequence) gives CDR1 SEHNR and CDR2 FQNEAQ. V lost 1 base and J lost 2 bases; the stretch between them is 7 bases long. The CDR3 contains 14 residues, cysteine and phenylalanine counted. Here the CDR3 DNA is all that survives: 42 bases in frame from base 1. The method behind the library was the immunoSEQ multiplex PCR assay. TCRdb's version of the immuneACCESS table is confined to in-frame rearrangements and falls short of the full clone set. An unresolved V gene accounts for under half of the shortfall where checked; the remainder is of unknown origin. Recorded for this sample are around 150,000 clones; about 90% of them occurred a single time. Approximately 12% of the sample is held by the ten biggest clonotypes.

The sequence joins TRBV7-9 to TRBJ2-3, with no confident D gene call. The sample consisted of blood. The sequence was collected from a man aged 25 to 45 in good health. The DNA sequence is as follows: TGTGCCAGCAGCTTAGGGCTCCCCACAGATACGCAGTATTTT. The translation is CASSLGLPTDTQYF.